The present T cell receptor beta chain was sequenced within a study of shared clonotypes between healthy human individuals. Trimming shortened V by 4 bases and J by 1 base, and 16 bases separated the two germline ends. The CDR3 spans 16 residues. In germline, CDR1 is MDHEN, CDR2 SYDVKM. Naive-designated CD8 cells lacked CD45RO, were positively enriched for CCR7, and omitted terminally differentiated effector memory CD45RA+ cells. Tens of thousands of T cell genomes, or about 190 ng DNA, went into the sorted-subset replicate PCRs. Produced via immunoSEQ multiplex PCR; TCRdb's table is partial and in-frame only. The sample includes about 800,000 clones, 96% of them seen just once.

The specimen sequenced was naive CD8+ T cells sorted from blood. J is TRBJ2-5 and V is TRBV28, with a tentative D call TRBD1 (5 bases). The clonotype originates from a man younger than 45 in good health. The DNA for the CDR3 is TGTGCCAGCAGTTCCCACCGACAGAAATCCCAAGAGACCCAGTACTTC. Translation: CASSSHRQKSQETQYF.